These 6 T cell receptor beta chains share one sample of origin, sequenced in a study of T-cell reconstitution after alpha-beta-depleted transplantation in children. Unique molecular identifiers were used to barcode this TCRbeta library. TCRdb reanalysed the PCR reads using MiXCR and keeps one entry per CDR3 protein. Of around 700,000 distinct CDR3 sequences listed, under 15% are singletons. The source material was PBMCs, sampled before TCRalphabeta/CD19-depleted stem cell transplant. The receptors shown here come from a girl aged 2-15 years with congenital amegakaryocytic thrombocytopenia, due to receive a stem cell transplant.

This clonotype was detected a few times. The V call is TRBV20-1, the J call TRBJ2-5; D might be TRBD1 (6 bases). Germline values: CDR1 DFQATT, CDR2 SNEGSKA (reference sequence). This CDR3 has 12 residues. Trimming took 4 bases from V and 5 from J, leaving 11 bases between them. Here the CDR3 reads CSATRGQETQYF. The CDR3 nucleotides read TGCAGTGCTACCAGGGGCCAGGAGACCCAGTACTTC.

This clonotype has more than one count but fewer than ten. The chain uses TRBV3-1 and TRBJ2-7; no reliable D call. Germline lookup yields CDR1 LGHDT and CDR2 YNNKEL (reference sequence). V lost 1 base and J 3 bases, leaving 7 bases between the germline ends. The CDR3 loop spans 13 amino acids. CDR3 in DNA: TGTGCCAGCAGCCAAGTGTACCGCTACGAGCAGTACTTC. Amino acids: CASSQVYRYEQYF.

Of note for this clonotype: At one boundary the junction diverges from the germline segment, which might be a read error. This sequence joins TRBV10-1 and TRBJ2-1, with D uncertain. The CDR3 is 15 residues long. CDR1 is WNHNN, CDR2 SYGVQD, per germline (reference sequence). In DNA, the CDR3 is TGCGCCAGCAGTGAGCGAGAACTCCGCTTCAATGAGCATTTCTTC. It translates to CASSERELRFNEHFF.

The chain has TRBV28 and TRBJ2-4; TRBD1 aligns across 9 bases. The CDR3 sequence is 15 residues long. The junction had 7 bases not matched to a gene; V was cut back by 4 bases and J by 6 bases. Germline CDR1 reads MDHEN; CDR2 reads SYDVKM. Written as DNA, the CDR3 is TGTGCCAGCAGTTGGGACAGGGCGAGGGGAAACATTCAGTACTTC. Its translation: CASSWDRARGNIQYF.

This clonotype was counted a few times. The V call is TRBV7-3, the J call TRBJ2-1; TRBD2 is a possible D gene (5 bases). The CDR3 has 15 amino acids. Trimming stripped 5 bases from V and 4 bases from J, with 15 bases between. The germline V gene encodes CDR1 SGHTA and CDR2 FQGTGA. The CDR3: CASSQDGVGYNEQFF. CDR3 bases: TGTGCCAGCAGCCAGGACGGGGTGGGGTACAATGAGCAGTTCTTC.

CDR3 sequence reads: CASSKDYKETQYF. CDR3 bases: TGCGCCAGCAGCAAGGACTACAAAGAGACCCAGTACTTC. The rearrangement uses TRBV5-1 and TRBJ2-5; D perhaps matches TRBD2 (6 bases). V lost 4 bases and J lost 3, with 10 bases in between. The CDR3 totals 13 residues. Germline V gene lookup returns CDR1 SGHRS and CDR2 YFSETQ. Full variable domain (remainder filled in from reference TRBV5-1 and TRBJ2-5): KAGVTQTPRYLIKTRGQQVTLSCSPISGHRSVSWYQQTPGQGLQFLFEYFSETQRNKGNFPGRFSGRQFSNSRSEMNVSTLELGDSALYLCASSKDYKETQYFGPGTRLLVL.